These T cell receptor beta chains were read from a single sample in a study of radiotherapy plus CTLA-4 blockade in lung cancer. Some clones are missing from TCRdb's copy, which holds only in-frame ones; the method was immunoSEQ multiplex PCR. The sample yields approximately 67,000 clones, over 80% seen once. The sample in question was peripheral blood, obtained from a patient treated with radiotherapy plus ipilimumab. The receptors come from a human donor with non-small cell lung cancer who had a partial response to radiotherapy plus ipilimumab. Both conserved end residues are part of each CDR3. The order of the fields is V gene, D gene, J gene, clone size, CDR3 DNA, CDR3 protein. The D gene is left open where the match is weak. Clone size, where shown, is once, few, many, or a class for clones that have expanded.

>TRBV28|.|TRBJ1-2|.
TGTGCCAGCACTCAGCAGGGCTATGGCTACACCTTC
CASTQQGYGYTF
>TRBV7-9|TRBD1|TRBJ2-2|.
TGTGCCAGCAGCGGGAGGAGGGACAGGGAGGCCGGGGAGCTGTTTTTT
CASSGRRDREAGELFF
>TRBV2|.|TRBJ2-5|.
TGTGCCAGCAGACAGAAGACCCAGTACTTC
CASRQKTQYF
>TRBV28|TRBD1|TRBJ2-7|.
TGTGCCAGCAGCGAAACCGGGACAGGGGATAGGTACGAGCAGTACTTC
CASSETGTGDRYEQYF
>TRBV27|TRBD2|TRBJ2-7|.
TGTGCCAGCGGGACTTTAGCGGGGGTACCGTACGAGCAGTACTTC
CASGTLAGVPYEQYF
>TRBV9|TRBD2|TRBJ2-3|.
TGTGCCAGCAGCGTAGGGGGCGGGAGATTCGCAGATACGCAGTATTTT
CASSVGGGRFADTQYF
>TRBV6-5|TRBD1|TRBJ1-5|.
TGTGCCAGCAGCTATAGACAGGGGGATTATCAGCCCCAGCATTTT
CASSYRQGDYQPQHF
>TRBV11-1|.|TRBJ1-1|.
TGTGCCAGCAGTACCGGGTTGGGGGCCACTGAAGCTTTCTTT
CASSTGLGATEAFF
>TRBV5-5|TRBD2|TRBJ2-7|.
TGTGCCAGCAGTTTGGGGGGGACTTCCTCCTACGAGCAGTACTTC
CASSLGGTSSYEQYF
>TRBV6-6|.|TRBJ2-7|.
TGTGCCAGCAGTTACTTAACTGATTCCTACGAGCAGTACTTC
CASSYLTDSYEQYF
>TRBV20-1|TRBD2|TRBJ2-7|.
TGCAGTGCCAGGACTAGCTACGAGCAGTACTTC
CSARTSYEQYF
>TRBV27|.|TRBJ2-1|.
TGTGCCAGCAGTCGGGGGGCAGGGAGGAATGAGCAGTTCTTC
CASSRGAGRNEQFF
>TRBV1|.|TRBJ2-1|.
TGCACCAGCAGCCAAGAAAGAGTTTCGACAGGTAATTACAATGAGCAGTTCTTC
CTSSQERVSTGNYNEQFF
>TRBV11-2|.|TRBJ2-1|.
TGTGCCAGCAGCTTTACAGGGAACTATGAGCAGTTCTTC
CASSFTGNYEQFF
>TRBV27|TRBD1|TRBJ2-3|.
TGTGCCAGCACCCCGACAGGGACCACAGATACGCAGTATTTT
CASTPTGTTDTQYF
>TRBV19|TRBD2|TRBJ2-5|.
TGTGCCAGTAGTATAGCGGGAGGACAAGAGACCCAGTACTTC
CASSIAGGQETQYF
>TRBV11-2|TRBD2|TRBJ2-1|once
TGTGCCAGCAGCCCCCGGACTAGGCTGTTCTTC
CASSPRTRLFF
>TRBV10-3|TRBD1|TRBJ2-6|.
TGTGCCATCATGCAGGGGGCGGTGGGGGCCAACGTCCTGACTTTC
CAIMQGAVGANVLTF
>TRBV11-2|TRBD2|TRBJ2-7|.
TGTGCCAGCAGCTTGGGGGGGACCTACGAGCAGTACTTC
CASSLGGTYEQYF
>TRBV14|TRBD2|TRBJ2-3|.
TGTGCCAGCAGCCCGGGAGGTTTGGGCACAGATACGCAGTATTTT
CASSPGGLGTDTQYF
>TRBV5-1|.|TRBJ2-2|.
TGCGCCAGCAGGACAGGAGACACCGGGGAGCTGTTTTTT
CASRTGDTGELFF
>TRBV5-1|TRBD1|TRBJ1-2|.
TGCGCCAGCAGCTTGGCCGGGGGACAGGGGAAGGGAGGCTACACCTTC
CASSLAGGQGKGGYTF
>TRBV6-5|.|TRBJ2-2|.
TGTGCCAGCAGTCTCAGAGGGGGGGAAATAAGGGAGCTGTTTTTT
CASSLRGGEIRELFF
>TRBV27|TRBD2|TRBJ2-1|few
TGTGCCAGCAGTTTATTTGCTAGCGGGACTACCTACAATGAGCAGTTCTTC
CASSLFASGTTYNEQFF